This is a list of T cell receptor beta chains from one sample in a study of blood T cell repertoires in COVID-19. Here immunoSEQ multiplex PCR was the method, and the copy in TCRdb shows in-frame clones only, minus some. Among under 300,000 clones listed, about nine tenths were seen once. Sequences were obtained from PBMCs or T cells enriched from blood (not recorded which). All receptors come from a woman aged 55 to 70 who had recovered from COVID-19. The CDR3 runs from the conserved cysteine through the conserved F or W. Each record gives: CDR3 DNA, CDR3 protein, clone size, D gene, V gene, J gene. D genes are given only for firm matches. The size of a clone is reported for some rows only, either as once, few or many, or as a class for expanded clones.

CDR3nt: TGTGCCAGCAGTCAGGGGACAGGGGATTTGGGGGAGCAGTTCTTC; CDR3aa: CASSQGTGDLGEQFF; abundance: .; d_gene: TRBD1; v_gene: TRBV7-9; j_gene: TRBJ2-1
CDR3nt: TGTGCCAGCAGCTTAGTCGGCCAGGGGGGAGATTCACCCCTCCACTTT; CDR3aa: CASSLVGQGGDSPLHF; abundance: .; d_gene: TRBD1; v_gene: TRBV7-8; j_gene: TRBJ1-6
CDR3nt: TGTGCCAGTAGTGACAGTTTCCTCTCTGGAAACACCATATATTTT; CDR3aa: CASSDSFLSGNTIYF; abundance: .; d_gene: .; v_gene: TRBV19; j_gene: TRBJ1-3
CDR3nt: TGTGCCAGCAGCTTAGTGCCCCTGACCGGGGCTAATGAAAAACTGTTTTTT; CDR3aa: CASSLVPLTGANEKLFF; abundance: .; d_gene: .; v_gene: TRBV11-2; j_gene: TRBJ1-4
CDR3nt: TGCGCCAGCAGCTGGGTGGGGGCTGTCAACTATGGCTACACCTTC; CDR3aa: CASSWVGAVNYGYTF; abundance: .; d_gene: .; v_gene: TRBV5-1; j_gene: TRBJ1-2
CDR3nt: TGCAGCGTTGGGGGCACGGGTACAGGGCAGGGAGGCTACACCTTC; CDR3aa: CSVGGTGTGQGGYTF; abundance: .; d_gene: .; v_gene: TRBV29-1; j_gene: TRBJ1-2
CDR3nt: TGCGCCAGCAGTACGGGACTAGCGGGAGATGGGCTGGAGACCCAGTACTTC; CDR3aa: CASSTGLAGDGLETQYF; abundance: .; d_gene: TRBD2; v_gene: TRBV10-1; j_gene: TRBJ2-5
CDR3nt: TGTGCCAGCAGCTTAGATCTGTGGGGGCCACAAGAGACCCAGTACTTC; CDR3aa: CASSLDLWGPQETQYF; abundance: .; d_gene: .; v_gene: TRBV7-9; j_gene: TRBJ2-5
CDR3nt: TGTGCCTGGAGTGTACTAGGCGAGCAGTACTTC; CDR3aa: CAWSVLGEQYF; abundance: .; d_gene: .; v_gene: TRBV30; j_gene: TRBJ2-7
CDR3nt: TGTGCCAGCAGCTCGACAGGCTCCGGTTCACCCCTCCACTTT; CDR3aa: CASSSTGSGSPLHF; abundance: .; d_gene: .; v_gene: TRBV7-3; j_gene: TRBJ1-6
CDR3nt: TGTGCCACCAGTGATTCGACGGGGACTTACTACAATGAGCAGTTCTTC; CDR3aa: CATSDSTGTYYNEQFF; abundance: once; d_gene: .; v_gene: TRBV24-1; j_gene: TRBJ2-1
CDR3nt: TGTGCCAGCAGCGGGACTAGCAGGGGAGATACGCAGTATTTT; CDR3aa: CASSGTSRGDTQYF; abundance: .; d_gene: TRBD2; v_gene: TRBV3-1/TRBV3-2; j_gene: TRBJ2-3
CDR3nt: TGTGCCAGCAGTAGCGGGAGGGCCCCCGGGGAGCTGTTTTTT; CDR3aa: CASSSGRAPGELFF; abundance: .; d_gene: TRBD2; v_gene: TRBV28; j_gene: TRBJ2-2
CDR3nt: TGTGCCACCAGTGGCCGAGGACAGGGGGCAACAGATACGCAGTATTTT; CDR3aa: CATSGRGQGATDTQYF; abundance: .; d_gene: TRBD1; v_gene: TRBV24-1; j_gene: TRBJ2-3
CDR3nt: TGTGCCAGCAGCTCAGCGGGGGGGCAAGAGACCCAGTACTTC; CDR3aa: CASSSAGGQETQYF; abundance: .; d_gene: TRBD2; v_gene: TRBV7-2; j_gene: TRBJ2-5
CDR3nt: TGTGCCATTCGGAGGGAAGGCAGCAACATGAACACTGAAGCTTTCTTT; CDR3aa: CAIRREGSNMNTEAFF; abundance: .; d_gene: .; v_gene: TRBV10-3; j_gene: TRBJ1-1
CDR3nt: TGTGCCAGCAGCCCCCTCGATGAGCAGTTCTTC; CDR3aa: CASSPLDEQFF; abundance: .; d_gene: .; v_gene: TRBV11-2; j_gene: TRBJ2-1
CDR3nt: TGTGCCAGCACGCTTGCGGCTATAACCGGGGAGCTGTTTTTT; CDR3aa: CASTLAAITGELFF; abundance: .; d_gene: .; v_gene: TRBV27; j_gene: TRBJ2-2
CDR3nt: TGTGCCAGCAGCTCCCAGATATTGGAGGGTGACAATGAGCAGTTCTTC; CDR3aa: CASSSQILEGDNEQFF; abundance: .; d_gene: .; v_gene: TRBV7-3; j_gene: TRBJ2-1
CDR3nt: TGTGCCAGCAGTGCTGACAGGAACACTGAAGCTTTCTTT; CDR3aa: CASSADRNTEAFF; abundance: .; d_gene: .; v_gene: TRBV6-4; j_gene: TRBJ1-1
CDR3nt: TGTGCCAGCAGTTTGGAGGCAGCCTATGGCTACACCTTC; CDR3aa: CASSLEAAYGYTF; abundance: .; d_gene: .; v_gene: TRBV12-3/TRBV12-4; j_gene: TRBJ1-2
CDR3nt: TGTGCCAGCAGTTTGGGAGGGAATACCAATTCACCCCTCCACTTT; CDR3aa: CASSLGGNTNSPLHF; abundance: .; d_gene: .; v_gene: TRBV28; j_gene: TRBJ1-6
CDR3nt: TGTGCCAGCAGAAAGGGGACAGCCGACTCCTACGAGCAGTACTTC; CDR3aa: CASRKGTADSYEQYF; abundance: .; d_gene: TRBD1; v_gene: TRBV6-5; j_gene: TRBJ2-7
CDR3nt: TGTGCCAGACAGGGGAATGCTAATGAAAAACTGTTTTTT; CDR3aa: CARQGNANEKLFF; abundance: .; d_gene: TRBD1; v_gene: TRBV2; j_gene: TRBJ1-4
CDR3nt: TGTGCCAGCAGTTTTAGTCAGGGTATGTCCTACGAGCAGTACTTC; CDR3aa: CASSFSQGMSYEQYF; abundance: few; d_gene: .; v_gene: TRBV28; j_gene: TRBJ2-7
CDR3nt: TGTGCCACCACATTTAACAATGAGCAGTTCTTC; CDR3aa: CATTFNNEQFF; abundance: .; d_gene: .; v_gene: TRBV19; j_gene: TRBJ2-1
CDR3nt: TGTGCCAGCAGCCTCTCTAGCGGGACCCCCTACGAGCAGTACTTC; CDR3aa: CASSLSSGTPYEQYF; abundance: .; d_gene: TRBD2; v_gene: TRBV7-3; j_gene: TRBJ2-7
CDR3nt: TGTGCCACCAGTGATTTGCTTCGGGGAGCCTACGAGCAGTACTTC; CDR3aa: CATSDLLRGAYEQYF; abundance: .; d_gene: .; v_gene: TRBV24-1; j_gene: TRBJ2-7
CDR3nt: TGTGCCAGCAGCCCCTCCTCCGGGACAGGGGCCGCTTTCTTT; CDR3aa: CASSPSSGTGAAFF; abundance: few; d_gene: TRBD1; v_gene: TRBV11-3; j_gene: TRBJ1-1
CDR3nt: TGTGCCACCAGCCGGGGGGCGTCAACTAATGAAAAACTGTTTTTT; CDR3aa: CATSRGASTNEKLFF; abundance: .; d_gene: .; v_gene: TRBV15; j_gene: TRBJ1-4
CDR3nt: TGCGCCAGCAGTGCCTCCACGACAGGTGACGGCTACACCTTC; CDR3aa: CASSASTTGDGYTF; abundance: few; d_gene: .; v_gene: TRBV10-2; j_gene: TRBJ1-2
CDR3nt: TGTGCCAGCAGCGGACAGGGCAATGGCTACACCTTC; CDR3aa: CASSGQGNGYTF; abundance: .; d_gene: TRBD1; v_gene: TRBV9; j_gene: TRBJ1-2
CDR3nt: TGTGCCAGCAGTATACCGGGGAGGGTCCCCCAAGCTTTCTTT; CDR3aa: CASSIPGRVPQAFF; abundance: .; d_gene: .; v_gene: TRBV6-2/TRBV6-3; j_gene: TRBJ1-1
CDR3nt: TGTGCCAGCAGCCCCGGGGGGGGTGGCTCTGGAAACACCATATATTTT; CDR3aa: CASSPGGGGSGNTIYF; abundance: .; d_gene: .; v_gene: TRBV3-1/TRBV3-2; j_gene: TRBJ1-3
CDR3nt: TGTGCCAGCAGTCGTCCGTACCAAGAGACCCAGTACTTC; CDR3aa: CASSRPYQETQYF; abundance: .; d_gene: .; v_gene: TRBV6-5; j_gene: TRBJ2-5
CDR3nt: TGTGCCAGCAGTCTATGGGCCCGGGAAAAACTGTTTTTT; CDR3aa: CASSLWAREKLFF; abundance: once; d_gene: .; v_gene: TRBV12-3/TRBV12-4; j_gene: TRBJ1-4
CDR3nt: TGCGCCAGCAGCCATCGGGGGGAGACCCAGTACTTC; CDR3aa: CASSHRGETQYF; abundance: .; d_gene: .; v_gene: TRBV5-1; j_gene: TRBJ2-5
CDR3nt: TGCGCCAGCAGTACCCGGGAGGGGGGGATCAATGAGCAGTTCTTC; CDR3aa: CASSTREGGINEQFF; abundance: .; d_gene: TRBD2; v_gene: TRBV10-1; j_gene: TRBJ2-1
CDR3nt: TGTGCCAGCAGCTTAGCAGGGACAGGATGGCTGTATGAGCAGTTCTTC; CDR3aa: CASSLAGTGWLYEQFF; abundance: .; d_gene: TRBD1; v_gene: TRBV11-2; j_gene: TRBJ2-1
CDR3nt: TGTGCCAGCAGCGTCTTCCGGGACAGTGAGCTGTTTTTT; CDR3aa: CASSVFRDSELFF; abundance: .; d_gene: TRBD1; v_gene: TRBV6-5; j_gene: TRBJ1-4
CDR3nt: TGTGCCAGCAGGCCGCAGGGACAGGGCGCTGGCTACACCTTC; CDR3aa: CASRPQGQGAGYTF; abundance: once; d_gene: TRBD1; v_gene: TRBV11-2; j_gene: TRBJ1-2
CDR3nt: TGTGCCAGCTCACCGCGACAGAGGGAGACCCAGTACTTC; CDR3aa: CASSPRQRETQYF; abundance: .; d_gene: .; v_gene: TRBV18; j_gene: TRBJ2-5
CDR3nt: TGTGCCAGCAGCCTGGGACAGGGGAATTCACCCCTCCACTTT; CDR3aa: CASSLGQGNSPLHF; abundance: .; d_gene: TRBD1; v_gene: TRBV3-1/TRBV3-2; j_gene: TRBJ1-6
CDR3nt: TGTGCCAGCAGCTCGGACAGGGGCAACACTGAAGCTTTCTTT; CDR3aa: CASSSDRGNTEAFF; abundance: .; d_gene: TRBD1; v_gene: TRBV7-9; j_gene: TRBJ1-1
CDR3nt: TGTGCCAGCAAAGCTTCTGGGGCCAACGTCCTGACTTTC; CDR3aa: CASKASGANVLTF; abundance: .; d_gene: .; v_gene: TRBV2; j_gene: TRBJ2-6
CDR3nt: TGTGCCAGCAGTTTAAGGGGGCGGGAGACCCAGTACTTC; CDR3aa: CASSLRGRETQYF; abundance: few; d_gene: TRBD1; v_gene: TRBV12-3/TRBV12-4; j_gene: TRBJ2-5
CDR3nt: TGTGCCAGCAGCCCGGGGGGGACTAGCGGGAGGAGCACCGGGGAGCTGTTTTTT; CDR3aa: CASSPGGTSGRSTGELFF; abundance: .; d_gene: TRBD2; v_gene: TRBV11-2; j_gene: TRBJ2-2
CDR3nt: TGTGCCAGCGGGAGGCCGGCTCGGGATGAGCAGTTCTTC; CDR3aa: CASGRPARDEQFF; abundance: .; d_gene: .; v_gene: TRBV6-5; j_gene: TRBJ2-1
CDR3nt: TGTGCCAGCAGCGTCTTTTCCGGGACAGGGAACACCGGGGAGCTGTTTTTT; CDR3aa: CASSVFSGTGNTGELFF; abundance: .; d_gene: TRBD1; v_gene: TRBV11-3; j_gene: TRBJ2-2
CDR3nt: TGTGCCAGCAGCTACAGGGGCGAGGGTGGCTACACCTTC; CDR3aa: CASSYRGEGGYTF; abundance: .; d_gene: TRBD1; v_gene: TRBV4-2; j_gene: TRBJ1-2
CDR3nt: TGTGCCAGCAGTTCCCTTGGGACTAGAGAGACCCAGTACTTC; CDR3aa: CASSSLGTRETQYF; abundance: .; d_gene: TRBD2; v_gene: TRBV6-5; j_gene: TRBJ2-5
CDR3nt: TGTGCCAGCAGCTCGGGACAGGAGAGTTACTTC; CDR3aa: CASSSGQESYF; abundance: .; d_gene: TRBD1; v_gene: TRBV7-3; j_gene: TRBJ2-7
CDR3nt: TGTGCCATCAGTGAACAGGGCCTGAGCGGCTACACCTTC; CDR3aa: CAISEQGLSGYTF; abundance: .; d_gene: .; v_gene: TRBV10-3; j_gene: TRBJ1-2
CDR3nt: TGTGCCAGCAGTGAAAGAGGGGGCCTCCCCTATGATAGCTACACCTTC; CDR3aa: CASSERGGLPYDSYTF; abundance: .; d_gene: TRBD1; v_gene: TRBV2; j_gene: TRBJ1-2